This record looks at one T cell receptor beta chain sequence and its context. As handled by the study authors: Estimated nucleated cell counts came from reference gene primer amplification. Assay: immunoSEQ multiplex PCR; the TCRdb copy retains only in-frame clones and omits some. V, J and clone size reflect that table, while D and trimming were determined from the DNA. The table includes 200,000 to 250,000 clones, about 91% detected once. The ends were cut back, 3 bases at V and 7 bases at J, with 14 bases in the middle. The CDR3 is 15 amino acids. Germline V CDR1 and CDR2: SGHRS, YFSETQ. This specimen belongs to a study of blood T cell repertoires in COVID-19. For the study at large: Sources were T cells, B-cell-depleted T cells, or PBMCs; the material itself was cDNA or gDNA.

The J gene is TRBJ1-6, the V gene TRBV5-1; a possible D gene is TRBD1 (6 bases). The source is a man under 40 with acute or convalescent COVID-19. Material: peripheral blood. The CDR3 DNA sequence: TGCGCCAGCAGCTCAAGCCGGGACATAAATTCACCCCTCCACTTT. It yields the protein CASSSSRDINSPLHF.